This TCR beta chain was observed in a study of shared T cell receptors in the human thymus. CDR1 and CDR2 from the germline V gene are SGHDT and YYEEEE. The ends lost 0 bases at V and 9 bases at J; junction bases unmatched: 5. This CDR3 is 16 amino acids long. TCRdb keeps only in-frame clones here, not all; method: immunoSEQ multiplex PCR. This sample carries hundreds of thousands of clones, around 87% of them seen once, and the ten largest clones take under 0.01%. The sample was also reused in another study, on human thymus T cells. That paper states: Donor material was obtained from healthy Finnish infants undergoing corrective surgery for congenital heart defects. Corrective heart surgery yielded resections, and these provided the thymus tissue. Gene usage for V and J segments appeared biased in thymic and blood repertoires. Related studies found that unrelated individuals share highly overlapping thymic repertoires.

The sample comprised thymocytes. The chain uses TRBV5-6 and TRBJ2-1, with TRBD2 matching 14 bases. The TCR originated in a boy in the first two years of life with a congenital heart defect. The CDR3 sequence is CASSLAGLAGVGEQFF. The CDR3 nucleotides are TGTGCCAGCAGCTTGGCGGGACTAGCGGGAGTTGGTGAGCAGTTCTTC.